This is a list of T cell receptor beta chains from one sample in a study of cytomegalovirus exposure and HLA in healthy donors. Some clones are missing from TCRdb's copy, which holds only in-frame ones; the method was immunoSEQ multiplex PCR. Found here are some 75,000 clones, around 79% of them singletons; the top ten hold over 4.5%. Sequenced input: PBMCs. All receptors derive from a man aged 18 to 29 in good health and CMV-seropositive. Both conserved end residues are part of each CDR3. Fields, in order: CDR3 DNA, CDR3 protein, V gene, J gene, clone size, D gene. A D gene is named only where the DNA matches it firmly. Size values are once, few and many counts, or a class for expanded clones, and some rows have none.

CDR3nt: TGTGCCAGCGGGAGGGCGGAGACCCAGTACTTC; CDR3aa: CASGRAETQYF; v_gene: TRBV6-1; j_gene: TRBJ2-5; abundance: NA; d_gene: TRBD2
CDR3nt: TGCAGCGTTGAAGGAGGGATCACCTACGAGCAGTACTTC; CDR3aa: CSVEGGITYEQYF; v_gene: TRBV29-1; j_gene: TRBJ2-7; abundance: NA; d_gene: NA
CDR3nt: TGTGCCAGCAGTGAACCCGTTCCAAGAGCGGGTCAGCCCCAGCATTTT; CDR3aa: CASSEPVPRAGQPQHF; v_gene: TRBV6-1; j_gene: TRBJ1-5; abundance: NA; d_gene: NA
CDR3nt: TGTGCCAGCAGTTACCTTAACAGGGAGAACACTGAAGCTTTCTTT; CDR3aa: CASSYLNRENTEAFF; v_gene: TRBV6-5; j_gene: TRBJ1-1; abundance: once; d_gene: NA
CDR3nt: TGTGCCAGCAGCTTACGACAGGCTATGAACACTGAAGCTTTCTTT; CDR3aa: CASSLRQAMNTEAFF; v_gene: TRBV5-4; j_gene: TRBJ1-1; abundance: NA; d_gene: NA
CDR3nt: TGTGCCAGCAGCTCGCGACGACAGTCCTACGAGCAGTACTTC; CDR3aa: CASSSRRQSYEQYF; v_gene: TRBV7-6; j_gene: TRBJ2-7; abundance: NA; d_gene: NA
CDR3nt: TGTGCCAGCAGTTTTGCTGACAGCTACGAGCACCTCGAGCAGTACTTC; CDR3aa: CASSFADSYEHLEQYF; v_gene: TRBV28; j_gene: TRBJ2-7; abundance: NA; d_gene: NA
CDR3nt: TGTGCCAGCGGCCAGCGGGGGGACTACGAGCAGTACTTC; CDR3aa: CASGQRGDYEQYF; v_gene: TRBV7-6; j_gene: TRBJ2-7; abundance: once; d_gene: TRBD2
CDR3nt: TGTGCCAGCAGCCTCGCCCCCTTACAGGGGGCGTATGGCTACACCTTC; CDR3aa: CASSLAPLQGAYGYTF; v_gene: TRBV7-9; j_gene: TRBJ1-2; abundance: NA; d_gene: TRBD1
CDR3nt: TGTGCCAGCAGCTTGTCCGGGACTAGCGTATACGAGCAGTACTTC; CDR3aa: CASSLSGTSVYEQYF; v_gene: TRBV7-2; j_gene: TRBJ2-7; abundance: NA; d_gene: TRBD2
CDR3nt: TGTGCCAGTAGTATAGGGACATACACAGATACGCAGTATTTT; CDR3aa: CASSIGTYTDTQYF; v_gene: TRBV19; j_gene: TRBJ2-3; abundance: NA; d_gene: NA
CDR3nt: TGTGCCAGCAGCTCGAGCCTAGACGCATCCTATGGCTACACCTTC; CDR3aa: CASSSSLDASYGYTF; v_gene: TRBV9; j_gene: TRBJ1-2; abundance: NA; d_gene: NA
CDR3nt: TGTGCCAGCTCACGGCGGGAGACCGATACGCAGTATTTT; CDR3aa: CASSRRETDTQYF; v_gene: TRBV18; j_gene: TRBJ2-3; abundance: few; d_gene: TRBD2
CDR3nt: TGCAGCGTTGAACTAGCGGGATTAGAGACCCAGTACTTC; CDR3aa: CSVELAGLETQYF; v_gene: TRBV29-1; j_gene: TRBJ2-5; abundance: NA; d_gene: TRBD2
CDR3nt: TGTGCCAGCAGTAGGGGACAGGGGTACGAGCAGTACTTC; CDR3aa: CASSRGQGYEQYF; v_gene: TRBV6-5; j_gene: TRBJ2-7; abundance: NA; d_gene: TRBD1
CDR3nt: TGTGCCAGCAGTTTCCCCCACATAGGGGCGGGAGGCTACACCTTC; CDR3aa: CASSFPHIGAGGYTF; v_gene: TRBV28; j_gene: TRBJ1-2; abundance: NA; d_gene: NA
CDR3nt: TGTGCCAGCAGCTTAAGGGACAGGCGGGGTGGGGAACTGTTTTTT; CDR3aa: CASSLRDRRGGELFF; v_gene: TRBV7-8; j_gene: TRBJ1-4; abundance: NA; d_gene: TRBD1
CDR3nt: TGTGCCAGCAGGGACAGGGGCGAGCAGTACTTC; CDR3aa: CASRDRGEQYF; v_gene: TRBV2; j_gene: TRBJ2-7; abundance: few; d_gene: TRBD1
CDR3nt: TGTGCCAGCAGTAGCGGCGGGGAACAACCCACAGATACGCAGTATTTT; CDR3aa: CASSSGGEQPTDTQYF; v_gene: TRBV25-1; j_gene: TRBJ2-3; abundance: NA; d_gene: NA
CDR3nt: TGTGCCAGCAGCTTGGTGGCTAGAGCCAATGAGCAGTTCTTC; CDR3aa: CASSLVARANEQFF; v_gene: TRBV5-4; j_gene: TRBJ2-1; abundance: NA; d_gene: NA
CDR3nt: TGTGCCAGCAGCATTGAGCTAGCGGTCCAAGAGACCCAGTACTTC; CDR3aa: CASSIELAVQETQYF; v_gene: TRBV7-9; j_gene: TRBJ2-5; abundance: NA; d_gene: TRBD2
CDR3nt: TGTGCCAGCACTCCCCGGACAGGGTTGGTTCAGCCCCAGCATTTT; CDR3aa: CASTPRTGLVQPQHF; v_gene: TRBV19; j_gene: TRBJ1-5; abundance: NA; d_gene: TRBD1
CDR3nt: TGTGCGACTGTACAAATTGGCCCAGGGTTGGAGTTCTTC; CDR3aa: CATVQIGPGLEFF; v_gene: TRBV6-5; j_gene: TRBJ2-1; abundance: NA; d_gene: NA
CDR3nt: TGTGCCAGTCGGGAGGGCCCCTACAATGAGCAGTTCTTC; CDR3aa: CASREGPYNEQFF; v_gene: TRBV28; j_gene: TRBJ2-1; abundance: NA; d_gene: TRBD2
CDR3nt: TGTGCCAGCAGTGTCAAGCGGGCCCAAGAGACCCAGTACTTC; CDR3aa: CASSVKRAQETQYF; v_gene: TRBV2; j_gene: TRBJ2-5; abundance: once; d_gene: NA
CDR3nt: TGTGCCAGCAGCCGTCAGCGCTGGAGCGGGGGAGACGAGCAGTACTTC; CDR3aa: CASSRQRWSGGDEQYF; v_gene: TRBV7-9; j_gene: TRBJ2-7; abundance: NA; d_gene: TRBD2
CDR3nt: TGTGCCAGCACCTTCGTGGCAGGGGAGGAGACCCAGTACTTC; CDR3aa: CASTFVAGEETQYF; v_gene: TRBV6-1; j_gene: TRBJ2-5; abundance: NA; d_gene: NA
CDR3nt: TGCGCCAGCAGCTTGGCCCCCAGGGATACTGAAGCTTTCTTT; CDR3aa: CASSLAPRDTEAFF; v_gene: TRBV5-1; j_gene: TRBJ1-1; abundance: NA; d_gene: NA
CDR3nt: TGTGCCAGCAGTTTAACTTACACAGGAGGCTACACCTTC; CDR3aa: CASSLTYTGGYTF; v_gene: TRBV28; j_gene: TRBJ1-2; abundance: NA; d_gene: NA
CDR3nt: TGTGCCAGCGGCCGCCTAGCGGGGGAGCAGTACTTC; CDR3aa: CASGRLAGEQYF; v_gene: TRBV6-1; j_gene: TRBJ2-7; abundance: NA; d_gene: TRBD2
CDR3nt: TGTGCCAGCAGTGAATTCGGGATGTTGTACTTC; CDR3aa: CASSEFGMLYF; v_gene: TRBV6-1; j_gene: TRBJ2-7; abundance: NA; d_gene: NA
CDR3nt: TGCGCCAGCAGCTTGGGGCCCGAGACTAGCGGAATTCTGCAGTACTTC; CDR3aa: CASSLGPETSGILQYF; v_gene: TRBV5-1; j_gene: TRBJ2-7; abundance: NA; d_gene: TRBD2
CDR3nt: TGTGCCAGCAGAGGGACTAGCGGGACCTACGAGCAGTACTTC; CDR3aa: CASRGTSGTYEQYF; v_gene: TRBV6-1; j_gene: TRBJ2-7; abundance: NA; d_gene: TRBD2
CDR3nt: TGTGCCAGCAGTGTTAAACAGGGGTCCTATGGCTACACCTTC; CDR3aa: CASSVKQGSYGYTF; v_gene: TRBV2; j_gene: TRBJ1-2; abundance: NA; d_gene: TRBD1
CDR3nt: TGTGCCAGCAGTTCGGGACAGCACTCTGGGGCCAACGTCCTGACTTTC; CDR3aa: CASSSGQHSGANVLTF; v_gene: TRBV6-5; j_gene: TRBJ2-6; abundance: NA; d_gene: TRBD1
CDR3nt: TGCGCCAGCAGCTTGGTGGCCGGGGCTGGAAACACCATATATTTT; CDR3aa: CASSLVAGAGNTIYF; v_gene: TRBV5-1; j_gene: TRBJ1-3; abundance: NA; d_gene: NA
CDR3nt: TGCGCCAGCAGCCAAGGACTAATCCAGTTCTTC; CDR3aa: CASSQGLIQFF; v_gene: TRBV4-1; j_gene: TRBJ2-1; abundance: NA; d_gene: NA
CDR3nt: TGCAGCGTTCTCGGGAGAGGAGAGACCCAGTACTTC; CDR3aa: CSVLGRGETQYF; v_gene: TRBV29-1; j_gene: TRBJ2-5; abundance: NA; d_gene: NA
CDR3nt: TGTGCCAGCAGCTTTGGACTGAGGCTGTTGAACACTGAAGCTTTCTTT; CDR3aa: CASSFGLRLLNTEAFF; v_gene: TRBV7-2; j_gene: TRBJ1-1; abundance: NA; d_gene: NA
CDR3nt: TGCGCCAGCAGCCAGCCGACTAGCGGGAGGTACAATGAGCAGTTCTTC; CDR3aa: CASSQPTSGRYNEQFF; v_gene: TRBV4-1; j_gene: TRBJ2-1; abundance: NA; d_gene: TRBD2
CDR3nt: TGCGCCAGCAGCTATTTTCAGGGCTATGAGCAGTTCTTC; CDR3aa: CASSYFQGYEQFF; v_gene: TRBV4-1; j_gene: TRBJ2-1; abundance: NA; d_gene: NA
CDR3nt: TGTGCCAGCAGCATCAGGATCCTGGCTTTCTTT; CDR3aa: CASSIRILAFF; v_gene: TRBV21-1; j_gene: TRBJ1-1; abundance: few; d_gene: NA
CDR3nt: TGTGCCAGCAGAAGGACAGGGAATAACTATGGCTACACCTTC; CDR3aa: CASRRTGNNYGYTF; v_gene: TRBV7-2; j_gene: TRBJ1-2; abundance: once; d_gene: TRBD1
CDR3nt: TGTGCCAGCAGCCACAGGACAGGGAACACTGAAGCTTTCTTT; CDR3aa: CASSHRTGNTEAFF; v_gene: TRBV14; j_gene: TRBJ1-1; abundance: NA; d_gene: TRBD1
CDR3nt: TGCGCCAGCAGCCAAGAAGCAGGACAGGGAGGCTACGAGCAGTACTTC; CDR3aa: CASSQEAGQGGYEQYF; v_gene: TRBV4-1; j_gene: TRBJ2-7; abundance: NA; d_gene: TRBD1
CDR3nt: TGCGCCAGCAGCCAGGGATCCGGGGGGATAAGAGGCTACACCTTC; CDR3aa: CASSQGSGGIRGYTF; v_gene: TRBV4-1; j_gene: TRBJ1-2; abundance: NA; d_gene: NA